This T cell receptor beta chain stems from a study of radiotherapy plus CTLA-4 blockade in lung cancer. Across the study: Of the patients, about 20% showed objective responses and 31% attained disease control. Study-wide points: Alongside interferon-beta, early blood T cell clone dynamics were reportedly the best predictor of response. After treatment with radiotherapy plus ipilimumab, TCR clones that came from the tumor expanded in blood.

Germline CDR1 and CDR2: SNHLY and FYNNEI. The V and J ends lost 5 bases and 1 base, in that order; junction bases with no gene match: 6. The CDR3 extends over 16 amino acids. Treatment of patients with chemo-refractory metastatic non-small-cell lung cancer consisted of focal radiation plus CTLA-4 blockade with ipilimumab. As concerns this clone: As yet, its antigen is unknown.

Clones were sequenced by immunoSEQ multiplex PCR, and TCRdb holds only the in-frame ones, with some missing. The data hold 85,000 to 95,000 clones, with 80% to 85% observed a single time. The receptor was derived from a human donor with non-small cell lung cancer that progressed on radiotherapy plus ipilimumab. The sample here was peripheral blood, taken from a patient treated with radiotherapy plus ipilimumab. The gene calls are TRBV2 and TRBJ2-3, with 10 bases matching TRBD2. CDR3 region: CASSSTSGTRTDTQYF. DNA of the CDR3: TGTGCCAGCAGTTCTACTAGCGGGACTCGCACAGATACGCAGTATTTT.